Each of the 8 T cell receptor beta chains below was sequenced from the same sample in a study of blood T cell repertoires in COVID-19. Clones were sequenced by immunoSEQ multiplex PCR, and TCRdb holds only the in-frame ones, with some missing. The sample has approximately 240,000 clones; around 84% are singletons. The sample was peripheral blood. These receptors originate from a woman aged 40 to 50 who had recovered from COVID-19.

The V call is TRBV9, the J call TRBJ2-5; TRBD2 is a possible D gene (6 bases). The CDR3 runs 16 residues. With 1 base removed from V and 5 bases from J, the gap between germline ends came to 18 bases. Per germline, CDR1 SGDLS and CDR2 YYNGEE. CDR3 sequence (DNA): TGTGCCAGCAGCGTACGTGTGGAGGGTGAAGGGGAGACCCAGTACTTC. Its protein is CASSVRVEGEGETQYF.

This rearrangement joins TRBV18 to TRBJ2-7, with 12 bases aligning to TRBD1. Germline V gives CDR1 KGHSH, CDR2 LQKENI. Trimming at V came to 2 bases and at J to 5 bases, leaving 7 bases not matched to a gene. The CDR3 runs 16 residues. Here the CDR3 reads CASSPTAGTGGHEQYF. CDR3 DNA sequence: TGTGCCAGCTCACCAACAGCCGGGACAGGGGGCCACGAGCAGTACTTC.

The chain combines TRBV5-1 with TRBJ2-7, with D possibly TRBD2 on 7 matching bases. This CDR3 comprises 15 residues. V was cut by 3 bases and J by 2 bases, with 15 bases left in between. CDR1 and CDR2 (germline): SGHRS, YFSETQ. The CDR3 DNA sequence: TGCGCCAGCAGCTCCGTAGGGGGGGGACCCTACGAGCAGTACTTC. Its translation is CASSSVGGGPYEQYF.

The J gene is TRBJ2-7, the V gene TRBV11-2; D possibly corresponds to TRBD2 (5 bases). Trimming took off 8 bases at V and 3 bases at J, with 20 bases between the two ends. CDR3 length equals 15 residues. From germline, CDR1 is SGHAT and CDR2 FQNNGV. CDR3 sequence (DNA): TGTGCCAGCGGCAGTAGAAACATCGGGAACTACGAGCAGTACTTC. Protein: CASGSRNIGNYEQYF.

This chain connects TRBV4-1 to TRBJ2-1, with TRBD2 as a possible D gene (5 bases). The CDR3 consists of 15 residues. V was shortened by 0 bases and J by 1 base, with 7 bases between the two germline ends. The germline V gene has CDR1 MGHRA and CDR2 YSYEKL. CDR3 in amino acids: CASSQDEGSYNEQFF. The CDR3, as DNA: TGCGCCAGCAGCCAAGATGAGGGATCCTACAATGAGCAGTTCTTC.

The genes are TRBV7-8 and TRBJ2-4; D gene unclear. Per the germline V gene, CDR1 is SGHVS and CDR2 is FQNEAQ. This CDR3 has 12 residues. V was cut by 3 bases and J by 8 bases, with 8 bases left in between. As DNA, the CDR3 is TGTGCCAGCAGCTTGGTTAGTGACATTCAGTACTTC. Its translation: CASSLVSDIQYF.

Details on this clone: Just one base apart from a much larger clone, this may be a read error. The chain has TRBV6-5 and TRBJ2-7; maybe TRBD2 (5 bases). With 6 bases removed from V and 2 bases from J, the gap between germline ends came to 5 bases. The CDR3 covers 11 residues. Germline V gives CDR1 MNHEY, CDR2 SVGAGI. The CDR3 spells CASSGTYEQYF. The CDR3 DNA reads as TGTGCCAGCAGCGGGACCTACGAGCAGTACTTC.

This clone has just a few counts. V usage is TRBV6-1 and J usage is TRBJ1-6; D is perhaps TRBD1 (5 bases). Germline V CDR1 and CDR2: MNHNS, SASEGT. V was trimmed by 1 base and J by 9 bases, leaving 10 bases between them. This CDR3 has 14 residues. The CDR3 coding sequence is TGTGCCAGCAGTGAAGGCAGGGAATTTTCACCCCTCCACTTT. Translated: CASSEGREFSPLHF.